This TCR beta chain was sequenced for a study of low-dose radiotherapy and immunotherapy resistance in tumors. With TRAV- and TRBV-specific primers, first-strand cDNA was made, covering the alpha and beta chains. TCRs were put through 20 to 25 PCR cycles of amplification with Phusion. A constant-region primer and the V-primer adapter served as the primer pair. TCRdb recomputed calls from the reads with MiXCR, one row per CDR3 protein. The data contain more than 50,000 distinct CDR3 sequences, roughly 23% of them seen just once; the ten biggest clones take up about 7%. Germline CDR1 SGHNT, CDR2 YENEEA. This CDR3 contains 15 residues. Trimming at V came to 2 bases and at J to 4 bases, leaving 5 bases not matched to a gene. The time point was: after trial treatment. The treatment is: LDRT plus nivolumab, ipilimumab, low-dose cyclophosphamide and aspirin (RACIN trial). Those who qualified had advanced solid tumors (lacking tumor-infiltrating lymphocytes).

This clonotype appeared many times. The chain employs TRBV11-3 and TRBJ2-1; 7 nucleotides match TRBD2. The origin of this receptor is a male donor with prostate cancer. The sequences come from PBMCs, collected after low-dose radiotherapy plus immunotherapy. In DNA form, the CDR3 reads TGTGCCAGCAGCTTATCCCCTAGCGGATACAATGAGCAGTTCTTC. It codes for CASSLSPSGYNEQFF.